This paragraph reports one T cell receptor (beta chain). Its antigen is currently unknown. Using immunoSEQ multiplex PCR, the repertoire was profiled, and TCRdb retains in-frame clones only, with some absent. The table lists under 550,000 clones, approximately 90% of them singletons. The sample originates from a study of Ad26.COV2.S vaccination and SARS-CoV-2 variants. Study in general: Dosing was one shot or two shots 56 days apart.

Losses at the gene ends were 4 bases for V and 5 bases for J; bases not matched to a gene: 9. CDR3 length: 15 residues. CDR1 and CDR2 from the germline V gene are MDHEN and SYDVKM. Whole-study findings and limits: Among vaccine recipients, spike-specific TCR breadth exceeded that of placebo recipients.

The treatment was: around 19 received Ad26.COV2.S at low or high dose, single or two shots; about 5 received placebo; per-sample allocation not given. Collection of samples fell on day 63 after the first vaccine or placebo injection. The TCR comes from a person aged 18-65 years who received the Ad26.COV2.S COVID-19 vaccine or a placebo. The sequencing here drew on peripheral blood, taken in a trial of Ad26.COV2.S vaccine versus placebo. The V gene is TRBV28, the J gene TRBJ2-7; 9 nucleotides match TRBD2. In nucleotides, the CDR3 is TGTGCCAGCAGTTCCCCCGGGACTAGCCGTCACGAGCAGTACTTC. This sequence encodes CASSSPGTSRHEQYF.